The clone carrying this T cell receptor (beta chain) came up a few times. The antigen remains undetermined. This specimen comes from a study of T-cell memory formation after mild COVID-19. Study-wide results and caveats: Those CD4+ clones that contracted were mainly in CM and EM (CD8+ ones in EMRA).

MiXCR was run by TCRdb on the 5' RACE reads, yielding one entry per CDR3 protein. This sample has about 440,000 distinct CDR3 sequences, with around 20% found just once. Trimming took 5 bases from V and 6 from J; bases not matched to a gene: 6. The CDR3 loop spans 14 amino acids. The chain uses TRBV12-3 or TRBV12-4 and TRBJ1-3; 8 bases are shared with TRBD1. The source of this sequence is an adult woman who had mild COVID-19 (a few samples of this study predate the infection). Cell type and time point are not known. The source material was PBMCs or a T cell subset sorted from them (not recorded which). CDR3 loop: CASSPGQGSNTIYF. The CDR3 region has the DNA TGTGCCAGCAGTCCTGGACAGGGTTCAAACACCATATATTTT.